The 6 T cell receptor beta chains in this list originate from one sample, sequenced in a study of T-cell reconstitution after alpha-beta-depleted transplantation in children. Unique molecular identifiers were used to barcode this TCRbeta library. TCRdb recomputed calls from the PCR reads with MiXCR, one row per CDR3 protein. Of 55,000 to 65,000 distinct CDR3 sequences listed, around 40% were seen once; the top ten hold less than 98%. The material was PBMCs, mostly from graft donor cells, obtained 360 days after TCRalphabeta/CD19-depleted stem cell transplant. These receptors were obtained from a male patient aged 10-17 years who had a stem cell transplant for acute lymphoblastic leukemia, so the T cells may come from the graft donor.

This chain uses TRBV20-1 with TRBJ1-2; TRBD1 aligns across 7 bases. Germline loops: CDR1 DFQATT, CDR2 SNEGSKA (reference sequence). Trimming cost V 4 bases and J 8 bases; bases outside gene matches: 7. The CDR3 covers 12 residues. CDR3 loop: CSATAGGYGYTF. DNA for the CDR3: TGCAGTGCTACTGCAGGGGGGTACGGCTACACCTTC.

V is TRBV6-1 and J is TRBJ1-2; 10 nucleotides agree with TRBD1. Germline V gene sequence: CDR1 MNHNS, CDR2 SASEGT. The CDR3 contains 13 residues. V lost 11 bases, J lost 8 bases, and 11 bases stayed unmatched. The CDR3 region is CAAMRTGGYGYTF. The CDR3 region has the DNA TGTGCCGCGATGCGGACAGGGGGTTACGGCTACACCTTC.

The chain is built from TRBV25-1 and TRBJ2-7, with 10 bases fitting TRBD1. The V gene end was trimmed by 5 bases and the J gene end by 6 bases; junction bases not matched to a gene: 10. CDR3 length: 15 residues. The germline V gene encodes CDR1 MGHDK and CDR2 SYGVNS. The CDR3 reads CASSPSGTGEVEQYF. CDR3 bases: TGTGCCAGCAGTCCCTCCGGGACAGGGGAGGTCGAGCAGTACTTC.

This rearrangement joins TRBV29-1 to TRBJ2-1, with 12 bases that match TRBD1. The CDR3 has 14 amino acids. Germline V lookup: CDR1 SQVTM, CDR2 ANQGSEA. Trimming took 6 bases from V and 6 from J; bases not matched to a gene: 6. This CDR3 reads CSVSRDRGPNEQFF. In DNA, the CDR3 is TGCAGCGTCTCCCGGGACAGGGGGCCCAATGAGCAGTTCTTC.

The rearrangement uses TRBV27 and TRBJ2-3; D gene ambiguous. The CDR3 loop spans 12 amino acids. CDR1 and CDR2 (germline): MNHEY, SMNVEV (reference sequence). Trimming removed 2 bases at V and 2 bases at J, with 2 bases between. The CDR3 is CASSLATDTQYF. The CDR3 DNA reads TGTGCCAGCAGTTTAGCCACAGATACGCAGTATTTT.

V is TRBV28 and J is TRBJ1-1; 9 bases align to TRBD1. The CDR3 length is 16 residues. Trimming took 5 bases from V and 0 from J; bases not matched to a gene: 7. Germline V lookup: CDR1 MDHEN, CDR2 SYDVKM. The CDR3 sequence is CASSPRTGVLNTEAFF. CDR3 DNA sequence: TGTGCCAGCAGTCCGAGGACAGGGGTTTTGAACACTGAAGCTTTCTTT.